This entry concerns a single T cell receptor beta chain. This clonotype has at least ten counts. The antigen it binds to is not known. Base qualities were left out, and no much larger clone turns up one base away. These data originate in a study of neurological immune-mediated disorders (dated by TCRdb to about 2019). Looking at the study overall: Among the 34 multiple sclerosis patients, relapsing-remitting MS accounted for about 31 and secondary progressive MS accounted for 3. Peripheral blood TCR-beta repertoires from patients with HTLV-I-associated myelopathy (HAM/TSP), patients with multiple sclerosis, and healthy controls were compared in the study using UMI-based sequencing. The roughly 110 TCR-beta libraries included longitudinal samples, technical triplicates and paired sorted CD4+ and CD8+ T-cell subsets alongside PBMC samples. The cohort was made up of about 66 subjects, consisting of roughly 15 HAM/TSP patients, about 34 multiple sclerosis patients and approximately 20 healthy controls. What the authors observed across the whole study: No clinical or MRI features were associated with the MS cluster, and the authors said that larger cohorts are needed. Expanded clones from different subjects shared no identical CDR3 amino acid sequences, which suggests that TCR-beta repertoires were private in all groups. TCR clonal expansion was greatest in HAM/TSP patients and smallest in MS patients, who ranked below even healthy controls. Repertoires from 18 of 34 MS patients were grouped by phylogenetic analysis into a cluster of related CDR3 sequences, suggesting a possible repertoire-level signature.

Unsorted PBMC libraries were generated from 2 million PBMCs stored in RNAlater at -80 °C until RNA extraction. Multiple sclerosis patients were enrolled in a US clinical protocol evaluating disease progression by magnetic resonance imaging. PBMCs were separated from peripheral blood using Ficoll-Hypaque density gradient centrifugation and then cryopreserved in liquid nitrogen. cDNA was synthesized by template-switch 5'RACE using a primer with a 10-nucleotide random unique molecular identifier that tagged each TCR transcript. Every sequencing run yielded over 170 million TCR-beta sequences covering 15-18 subjects. The RNeasy kit was used to extract total RNA. TCR-beta VDJ regions were amplified with primers for the TCR constant region and the 5'RACE anchor, using the KAPA Real-time Library Amplification kit. A first PCR added sample indexes and Illumina adaptors, after which a second PCR increased the library yield. After Ampure bead purification, the roughly 650 bp TCR product was size-selected on a 2% E-gel SizeSelection system. Library quality was checked on a Bioanalyzer, concentration was measured with Qubit, and libraries were quantified with the Kapa Library Quantification kit before pooling. An Illumina HiSeq 2500 sequenced the libraries paired-end 2 x 150 bp. To increase sequence diversity, roughly 24-30% phiX was spiked into each library pool. The authors' analysis ran thus. Quality-filtered reads were processed with the UMI-based MiGEC pipeline, which removed over 85% of raw TCR sequences during error correction. VDJ genes were aligned to IMGT germline references, and clonotypes were defined by unique CDR3 amino acid sequence plus V-J genes. Clonal expansion, Shannon diversity, and CDR3 relatedness (CalcPairwiseDistances, ClusterSamples) were evaluated with VDJtools, and phylogenetic trees were built with CLCbio workbench. A clone was classed as expanded if it had 8 or more unique UMIs, a cutoff based on coefficient-of-variation modelling across technical triplicates. TCRdb applied fastp at Q25 and MiXCR to the public reads, then kept only in-frame beta chains. Identical CDR3 proteins give one entry, which carries the most common genes and DNA. What appears here as the V and J calls and clone size reflects TCRdb's work, not the paper's. This sample comprises some 78,000 distinct CDR3 sequences, roughly 4.7% of them detected only once. The ten biggest clones cover less than 2.5% of the sample.

In the germline V gene, CDR1 corresponds to SGHTA and CDR2 to FQGTGA. The CDR3, cysteine through phenylalanine, is 14 amino acids long. The DNA shown is the 42-base CDR3, in frame from base 1. Germline trimming amounts to 5 bases on V and 10 bases on J, with 10 as the count of junction bases outside the gene matches. The V and J genes are TRBV7-3 and TRBJ2-1; 8 bases in the middle match TRBD2. Input material: PBMCs. The clonotype comes from a woman in her twenties or thirties with multiple sclerosis. DNA sequence: TGTGCCAGCAGCCCAGGAGCGGGGGAGCGGGAGCAGTTCTTC. It translates as CASSPGAGEREQFF.